The TCR beta chain described here comes from a study of response to subunit inactivated influenza vaccine. Study-wide results and limits: Only a handful of new T cells, the authors suggested, are recruited with each seasonal influenza vaccination.

Via MiXCR, TCRdb re-called the RT-PCR reads, giving one row per CDR3 protein. The sample has hundreds of thousands of distinct CDR3 sequences, roughly a fifth seen once. Concerning this clonotype: Its antigen is still unknown.

This CDR3 region has 14 residues. The germline V gene encodes CDR1 DFQATT and CDR2 SNEGSKA (reference sequence). Trimming took 3 bases from V and 5 from J, leaving 16 bases between them. Here the sequenced sample was PBMCs from blood, taken approximately 22 months after vaccination. The TCR sequence derives from a man aged 50 to 69 who received an inactivated influenza vaccine. The rearrangement links TRBV20-1 to TRBJ2-5, with D unresolved. CDR3 sequence (DNA): TGCAGTGCTAGTAAGGCAGATATACGGGAGACCCAGTACTTC. Protein sequence: CSASKADIRETQYF.